This passage covers 13 T cell receptor beta chains from one sample sequenced in a study of blood T cell repertoires in COVID-19. The protocol was immunoSEQ multiplex PCR, while the TCRdb copy is restricted to in-frame clones and leaves out a portion. Of 150,000 or so clones listed, roughly 81% were seen once; the top ten hold roughly 9%. What was sequenced was peripheral blood. The receptors originated from a woman aged 45-65 years with active or convalescent COVID-19.

The J gene is TRBJ1-1, the V gene TRBV19; tentatively, D is TRBD1 (6 bases). The V and J ends lost 8 bases and 4 bases respectively, with 20 bases between them. Germline V gene sequence: CDR1 LNHDA, CDR2 SQIVND (reference sequence). The CDR3 contains 15 residues. The CDR3 protein is CASGQTGRRGTEAFF. The DNA of the CDR3 is TGTGCCAGTGGACAAACAGGGCGCAGGGGCACTGAAGCTTTCTTT.

This clone was seen a few times. The V and J genes are TRBV6-6 and TRBJ1-2; possibly TRBD1 for D (6 bases). The CDR3 covers 14 residues. Germline CDR1 reads MNHNY; CDR2 reads SVGAGI (reference sequence). Trimming took 6 bases from V and 4 from J, leaving 15 bases between them. CDR3 amino acids: CASSPGGEGYGYTF. CDR3 in DNA: TGTGCCAGCAGCCCGGGGGGCGAGGGCTATGGCTACACCTTC.

The J gene is TRBJ1-5, the V gene TRBV5-5; no clear D gene. The germline CDR1 and CDR2 sequences are SGHKS and YYEKEE (reference sequence). Between the trimmed V and J ends, which lost 4 bases and 2 bases, there was a span of 16 bases. The CDR3 has 16 residues. CDR3 sequence: CASSPLAGSGNQPQHF. Here the CDR3 DNA reads TGTGCCAGCAGCCCCCTTGCAGGATCGGGCAATCAGCCCCAGCATTTT. The full variable domain, in which reference TRBV5-5 and TRBJ1-5 provide the parts outside the CDR3, is DAGVTQSPTHLIKTRGQQVTLRCSPISGHKSVSWYQQVLGQGPQFIFQYYEKEERGRGNFPDRFSARQFPNYSSELNVNALLLGDSALYLCASSPLAGSGNQPQHFGDGTRLSIL.

The DNA of the CDR3 is TGTGCCAGCAGCCAAGACGTACGAGTTCATGGCTACACCTTC. Amino acids: CASSQDVRVHGYTF. V usage is TRBV3-1 (or the pseudogene TRBV3-2) and J usage is TRBJ1-2; unclear D gene. There are 14 residues in the CDR3. Deletions cut 0 bases from V and 6 bases from J, with 11 bases between. Per germline, CDR1 LGHDT and CDR2 YNNKEL (reference sequence).

The rearrangement links TRBV6-2 or TRBV6-3 to TRBJ2-3; TRBD2 matches 11 bases. V shed 0 bases and J 4 bases; nucleotides not matched to a gene: 6. CDR1 MNHEY and CDR2 SVGEGT come from the germline V gene. The CDR3 contains 17 residues. The CDR3 DNA is TGTGCCAGCAGTTACTCGCCGACTAGCGGGACGGCAGATACGCAGTATTTT. Encoded protein: CASSYSPTSGTADTQYF.

The chain recombines TRBV19 with TRBJ1-4; TRBD1 matches at 7 bases. V was pared by 5 bases and J by 5 bases, with 14 bases of the junction left unmatched. Germline CDR1 and CDR2: LNHDA and SQIVND (reference sequence). This CDR3 has 17 amino acids. CDR3 residues: CASSPRQGWGKNEKLFF. DNA of the CDR3: TGTGCCAGTAGTCCAAGACAGGGTTGGGGGAAGAATGAAAAACTGTTTTTT.

Only one count was recorded for this clone. The chain has TRBV7-3 and TRBJ2-7, with 9 bases lining up with TRBD2. This CDR3 spans 14 amino acids. Per the germline V gene, CDR1 is SGHTA and CDR2 is FQGTGA. With V trimmed by 6 bases and J by 5 bases, 8 bases remained unmatched. The CDR3 nucleotides are TGTGCCAGCAGGTCCACTGCGGGAGGGGACGAGCAGTACTTC. Amino acids: CASRSTAGGDEQYF.

Worth noting for this clone: Other DNA sequences in the sample encode the same CDR3. The chain recombines TRBV28 with TRBJ1-2, with D maybe TRBD1 (6 bases). The germline CDR1 and CDR2 sequences are MDHEN and SYDVKM. This CDR3 is 12 amino acids long. V lost 3 bases, J lost 8 bases, and 10 bases lay in between. CDR3 region: CASSLLQGGYTF. In DNA, the CDR3 is TGTGCCAGCAGTTTGTTACAGGGAGGCTACACCTTC.

This clone was picked up a small number of times. The gene calls are TRBV7-2 and TRBJ1-1; the match to TRBD1 covers 8 bases. Germline CDR1 is SGHTA and CDR2 is FQGNSA. This CDR3 spans 15 amino acids. Trimming at V came to 5 bases and at J to 3 bases, leaving 8 bases not matched to a gene. CDR3: CASSPDRGGDTEAFF. CDR3 in DNA: TGTGCCAGCAGCCCCGACAGGGGTGGAGACACTGAAGCTTTCTTT.

V gene TRBV7-9 combines with J gene TRBJ1-5; D ambiguous. The V gene lost 1 base and the J gene lost 1 base, with 11 bases spanning the gap. The CDR3 has 16 residues. CDR1 SEHNR and CDR2 FQNEAQ come from the germline V gene (reference sequence). The CDR3 protein is CASSLGEGVSNQPQHF. The CDR3 DNA sequence: TGTGCCAGCAGCTTAGGGGAGGGAGTGAGCAATCAGCCCCAGCATTTT.

The V call is TRBV7-2, the J call TRBJ2-1, with TRBD2 identical over 8 bases. V lost 5 bases and J lost 7; bases outside the gene matches: 13. The CDR3 loop spans 16 amino acids. Germline V lookup: CDR1 SGHTA, CDR2 FQGNSA. In DNA, the CDR3 is TGTGCCAGCAGCACCGACGGGGGGGCAGGATGGAATGAGCAGTTCTTC. It encodes CASSTDGGAGWNEQFF.

The V call is TRBV19, the J call TRBJ2-2, with 7 positions matching TRBD2. The CDR3 is 15 residues long. The J segment lost 3 bases and the V segment lost 1 base, leaving 2 bases of the junction unmatched. The V gene's germline CDR1 is LNHDA and CDR2 SQIVND (reference sequence). The CDR3 region has the DNA TGTGCCAGTAGTATAGGCGGGAGCGACACCGGGGAGCTGTTTTTT. Encoded protein: CASSIGGSDTGELFF.

J is TRBJ1-3 and V is TRBV9, with 9 bases that match TRBD1. The CDR3 totals 17 residues. V shed 4 bases and J 4 bases; nucleotides not matched to a gene: 12. The germline V gene has CDR1 SGDLS and CDR2 YYNGEE. CDR3 nucleotides: TGTGCCAGCAGCCCCCGGGACAGGGCTTCCCTCGGAAACACCATATATTTT. Its protein product is CASSPRDRASLGNTIYF.